This T cell receptor (beta chain) was identified in a study of T cells in Graves' hyperthyroidism and ophthalmopathy. At the level of the study: Upon initial diagnosis and before any treatment, peripheral blood was collected.

An approximately 9.8 ml volume of fresh peripheral blood provided the PBMCs. This clonotype was detected many times. What it binds is unknown. Germline V gene lookup returns CDR1 ENHRY and CDR2 SYGVKD. CDR3 length: 11 residues. The V and J ends lost 8 bases and 8 bases respectively, with 12 bases between them. The study's findings and limits: Before onset, by a median of 6.5 months, the model predicted ophthalmopathy.

RNA transcripts served as the template for amplifying TCR beta CDR3 regions. With the HTBI primer set, the TCR CDR3 went through a first round of RT-PCR. TCRdb independently ran MiXCR on the multiplex PCR reads; one entry per CDR3 protein. The sample yields about 680,000 distinct CDR3 sequences, around 40% seen once. The V and J genes are TRBV10-3 and TRBJ1-2; no firm D call. This receptor was obtained from a woman aged 40 to 50 with Graves' hyperthyroidism. The sequencing input was blood. In nucleotides, the CDR3 is TGTGCCATCGGACCCAAGGAAGGCTACACCTTC. Translation: CAIGPKEGYTF.